The 14 T cell receptor beta chains given below trace back to one sample, sequenced in a study of siplizumab effects on memory and regulatory T cells. The table came from immunoSEQ multiplex PCR; TCRdb's copy has only in-frame clones and leaves some out. The sample yields fewer than 120,000 clones, 80% to 95% seen once. The specimen was CD4+ T cells sorted from blood. These receptors came from a human donor in good health.

J is TRBJ1-6 and V is TRBV11-2, with unresolved D. The CDR3 loop spans 15 amino acids. Germline-derived CDR1 and CDR2 are SGHAT and FQNNGV. The V end lost 3 bases, the J end lost 4 bases, and 10 bases lay between the germline ends. The CDR3 sequence is CASSFSGRYNSPLHF. CDR3 sequence (DNA): TGTGCCAGCAGCTTTTCCGGTCGTTATAATTCACCCCTCCACTTT.

There are a few counts of this clone. Different DNA sequences within this sample yield the same CDR3. The chain combines TRBV19 with TRBJ2-3, with 7 bases identical to TRBD2. Trimming cost V 1 base and J 3 bases; bases outside gene matches: 4. The CDR3 loop spans 15 amino acids. The germline V gene has CDR1 LNHDA and CDR2 SQIVND (reference sequence). CDR3 sequence (DNA): TGTGCCAGTAGTATAGCGGGAGGTGGGACAGATACGCAGTATTTT. It translates to CASSIAGGGTDTQYF. The whole variable domain, filled in from reference TRBV19 and TRBJ2-3, reads DGGITQSPKYLFRKEGQNVTLSCEQNLNHDAMYWYRQDPGQGLRLIYYSQIVNDFQKGDIAEGYSVSREKKESFPLTVTSAQKNPTAFYLCASSIAGGGTDTQYFGPGTRLTVL.

The genes are TRBV5-6 and TRBJ2-7; 11 bases fit TRBD1. V lost 6 bases, J lost 5 bases, and 7 bases stayed unmatched. In germline, CDR1 is SGHDT, CDR2 YYEEEE. This CDR3 is 14 amino acids long. This chain's CDR3 is CASNRDRGFHEQYF. The CDR3 DNA is TGTGCCAGCAACCGGGACAGGGGGTTCCACGAGCAGTACTTC.

The chain employs TRBV5-1 and TRBJ1-1, with 7 positions matching TRBD1. CDR1 and CDR2 (germline): SGHRS, YFSETQ. The CDR3 sequence is 15 residues long. V shed 2 bases and J 1 base; nucleotides not matched to a gene: 5. For the CDR3, the DNA is TGCGCCAGCAGCTTAAGGGGGCAGGGGAACACTGAAGCTTTCTTT. Translated: CASSLRGQGNTEAFF. Full variable domain (rest looked up from reference TRBV5-1 and TRBJ1-1): KAGVTQTPRYLIKTRGQQVTLSCSPISGHRSVSWYQQTPGQGLQFLFEYFSETQRNKGNFPGRFSGRQFSNSRSEMNVSTLELGDSALYLCASSLRGQGNTEAFFGQGTRLTVV.

The chain is built from TRBV5-1 and TRBJ2-2; 9 nucleotides agree with TRBD2. Losses at the gene ends were 9 bases for V and 4 bases for J; bases not matched to a gene: 7. Germline CDR1 SGHRS, CDR2 YFSETQ. The CDR3 consists of 14 residues. The CDR3 reads CATGSGSTTGELFF. The CDR3 DNA reads as TGCGCCACGGGTAGCGGGAGTACCACCGGGGAGCTGTTTTTT.

The chain recombines TRBV30 with TRBJ1-1; D gene unclear. V was cut by 4 bases and J by 0 bases, with 3 bases left in between. The CDR3 runs to 11 residues. Germline CDR1 reads GTSNPN; CDR2 reads SVGIG (reference sequence). In nucleotides, the CDR3 is TGTGCCTGGACAGTGAACACTGAAGCTTTCTTT. Translation gives CAWTVNTEAFF.

As regards this clone: Its ends do not fully match the called genes, so a read error is possible. V is TRBV5-4 and J is TRBJ1-4, with D possibly TRBD1 on 6 matching bases. This CDR3 is built from 13 residues. CDR1 is SGHNT, CDR2 YYREEE, per germline (reference sequence). Written as DNA, the CDR3 is TGTGCCAGCAGCTTGGGACCAGGGGTTGGACAGCGTTTT. It encodes CASSLGPGVGQRF.

The chain links TRBV5-1 to TRBJ2-2; D could derive from TRBD1 or TRBD2 (6 bases each). Germline lookup yields CDR1 SGHRS and CDR2 YFSETQ. The CDR3 runs to 14 residues. Trimming removed 0 bases from V and 4 bases from J, with 7 bases in between. CDR3 sequence: CASSLAGATGELFF. DNA of the CDR3: TGCGCCAGCAGCTTGGCGGGGGCCACCGGGGAGCTGTTTTTT.

As DNA, the CDR3 is TGTGCCAGCAGCCTAGGACAGGGCTCCTACAATGAGCAGTTCTTC. Its protein product is CASSLGQGSYNEQFF. V gene TRBV11-3 combines with J gene TRBJ2-1; 8 bases line up with TRBD1. The CDR3 extends over 15 amino acids. The junction had 3 bases not matched to a gene; V was cut back by 5 bases and J by 0 bases. Germline lookup yields CDR1 SGHNT and CDR2 YENEEA.

The chain has TRBV7-9 and TRBJ2-7; the D gene is possibly TRBD1 (6 bases). With 1 base removed from V and 3 bases from J, the gap between germline ends came to 10 bases. CDR1 and CDR2 from the germline V gene are SEHNR and FQNEAQ (reference sequence). The CDR3 runs to 14 residues. This chain's CDR3 is CASSLGTDVYEQYF. CDR3 DNA: TGTGCCAGCAGCTTAGGGACAGATGTCTACGAGCAGTACTTC.

The chain links TRBV5-1 to TRBJ2-3; tentative D call: TRBD2 (6 bases). In germline, CDR1 is SGHRS, CDR2 YFSETQ. Trimming shortened V by 4 bases and J by 2 bases, and 14 bases separated the two germline ends. The CDR3 runs 15 residues. The CDR3 bases are TGCGCCAGCAGCGTTAGCGGAGACCTCACAGATACGCAGTATTTT. Its protein is CASSVSGDLTDTQYF.

The gene calls are TRBV11-2 and TRBJ2-7; 7 bases fit TRBD1. V was clipped by 5 bases and J by 4 bases; unmatched bases: 11. Germline V gene lookup returns CDR1 SGHAT and CDR2 FQNNGV. The CDR3 consists of 15 residues. This chain's CDR3 is CASSMLKGAWYEQYF. CDR3 nucleotide sequence: TGTGCCAGCAGCATGCTAAAGGGGGCATGGTACGAGCAGTACTTC.

The chain links TRBV19 to TRBJ2-5, with D perhaps matching TRBD1 (5 bases). The J call may be in error: the DNA end matches TRBJ2-7 better. This CDR3 comprises 14 residues. Germline V gene lookup returns CDR1 LNHDA and CDR2 SQIVND (reference sequence). As DNA, the CDR3 is TGTGCCAGTAGTACTCGGCTCGACAGCTACGAGCAGTACTTC. The encoded protein is CASSTRLDSYEQYF.

This clone appeared once. Here the CDR3 reads CASSPTQRDYGYTF. Written as DNA, the CDR3 is TGTGCCAGCAGCCCGACTCAGCGGGACTATGGCTACACCTTC. The V and J genes are TRBV7-9 and TRBJ1-2; D remains ambiguous. V shed 5 bases and J shed 3 bases, with 13 bases lying between them. The germline CDR1 and CDR2 sequences are SEHNR and FQNEAQ (reference sequence). This CDR3 spans 14 amino acids.